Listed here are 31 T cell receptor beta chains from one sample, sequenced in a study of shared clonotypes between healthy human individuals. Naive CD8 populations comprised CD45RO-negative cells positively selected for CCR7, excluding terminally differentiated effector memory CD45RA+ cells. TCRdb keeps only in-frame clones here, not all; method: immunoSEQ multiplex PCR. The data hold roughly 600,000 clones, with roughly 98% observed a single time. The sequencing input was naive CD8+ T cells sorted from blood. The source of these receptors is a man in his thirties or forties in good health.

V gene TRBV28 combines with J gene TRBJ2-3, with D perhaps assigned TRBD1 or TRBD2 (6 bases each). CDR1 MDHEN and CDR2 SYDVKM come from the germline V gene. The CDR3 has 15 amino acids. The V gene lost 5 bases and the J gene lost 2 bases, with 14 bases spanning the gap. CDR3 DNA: TGTGCCAGCAGTCCACGAGGGGGGCACACAGATACGCAGTATTTT. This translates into CASSPRGGHTDTQYF.

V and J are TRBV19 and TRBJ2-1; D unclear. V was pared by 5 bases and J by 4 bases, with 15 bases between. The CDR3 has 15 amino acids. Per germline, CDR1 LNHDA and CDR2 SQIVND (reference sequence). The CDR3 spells CASSPRGPGYNEQFF. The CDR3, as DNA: TGTGCCAGTAGTCCCCGAGGACCCGGATACAATGAGCAGTTCTTC.

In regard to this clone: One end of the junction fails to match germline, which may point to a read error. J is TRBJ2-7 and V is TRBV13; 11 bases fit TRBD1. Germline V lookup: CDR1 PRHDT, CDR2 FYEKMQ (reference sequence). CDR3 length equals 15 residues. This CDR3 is CASSLGQGASYEQYF. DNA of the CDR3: TGTGCCAGCAGCCTAGGACAGGGGGCCTCCTACGAGCAGTACTTC.

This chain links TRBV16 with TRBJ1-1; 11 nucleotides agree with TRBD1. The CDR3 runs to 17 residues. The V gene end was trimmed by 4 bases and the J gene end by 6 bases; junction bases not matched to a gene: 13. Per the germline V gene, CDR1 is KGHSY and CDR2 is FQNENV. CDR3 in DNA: TGTGCCAGCAGCCCCATAGGGACAGGGGGAACCGGCGCTGAAGCTTTCTTT. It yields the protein CASSPIGTGGTGAEAFF.

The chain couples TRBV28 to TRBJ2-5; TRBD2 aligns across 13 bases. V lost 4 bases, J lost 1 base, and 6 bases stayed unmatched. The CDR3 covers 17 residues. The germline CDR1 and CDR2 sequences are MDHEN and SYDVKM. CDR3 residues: CASSSWTSGSPQETQYF. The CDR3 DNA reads TGTGCCAGCAGTTCATGGACTAGCGGGAGTCCCCAAGAGACCCAGTACTTC.

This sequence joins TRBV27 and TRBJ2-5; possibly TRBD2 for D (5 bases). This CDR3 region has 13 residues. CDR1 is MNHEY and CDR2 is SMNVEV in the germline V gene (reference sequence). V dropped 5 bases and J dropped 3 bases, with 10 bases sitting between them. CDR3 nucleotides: TGTGCCAGCAGTCCCGACGGGGAAGAGACCCAGTACTTC. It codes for CASSPDGEETQYF.

Here the CDR3 reads CAISESGGLNEQFF. CDR3 bases: TGTGCCATCAGTGAGTCCGGGGGGCTCAATGAGCAGTTCTTC. This chain connects TRBV10-3 to TRBJ2-1, with D maybe TRBD2 (7 bases). Germline-derived CDR1 and CDR2 are ENHRY and SYGVKD. Trimming shortened V by 0 bases and J by 6 bases, and 9 bases separated the two germline ends. This CDR3 has 14 residues.

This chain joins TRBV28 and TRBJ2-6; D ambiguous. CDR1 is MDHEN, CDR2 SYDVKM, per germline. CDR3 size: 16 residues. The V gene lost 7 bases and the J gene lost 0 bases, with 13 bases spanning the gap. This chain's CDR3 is CASIGPVDSGANVLTF. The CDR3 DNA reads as TGTGCCAGCATCGGGCCGGTGGACTCTGGGGCCAACGTCCTGACTTTC.

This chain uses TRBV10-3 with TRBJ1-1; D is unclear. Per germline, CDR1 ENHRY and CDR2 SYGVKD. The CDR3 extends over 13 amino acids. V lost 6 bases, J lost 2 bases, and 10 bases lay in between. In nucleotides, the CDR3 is TGTGCCATCAGGGCTCAGGCAAACACTGAAGCTTTCTTT. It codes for CAIRAQANTEAFF.

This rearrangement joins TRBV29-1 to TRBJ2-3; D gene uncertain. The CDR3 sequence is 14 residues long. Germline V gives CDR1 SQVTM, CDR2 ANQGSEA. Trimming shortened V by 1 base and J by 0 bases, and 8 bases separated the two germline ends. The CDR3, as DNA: TGCAGCGTTGAAGGGGCGGTAAGCACAGATACGCAGTATTTT. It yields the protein CSVEGAVSTDTQYF.

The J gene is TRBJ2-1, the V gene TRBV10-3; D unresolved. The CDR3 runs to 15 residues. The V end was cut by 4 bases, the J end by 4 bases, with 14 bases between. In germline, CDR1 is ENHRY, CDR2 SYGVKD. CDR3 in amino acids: CAISAGSASYNEQFF. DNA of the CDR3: TGTGCCATCAGTGCCGGGTCCGCCTCTTACAATGAGCAGTTCTTC.

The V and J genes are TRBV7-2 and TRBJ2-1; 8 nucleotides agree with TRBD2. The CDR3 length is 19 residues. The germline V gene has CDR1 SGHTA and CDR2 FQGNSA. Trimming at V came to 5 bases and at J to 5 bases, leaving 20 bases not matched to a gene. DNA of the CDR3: TGTGCCAGCAGCCTCGTAGCTATTGAAGTGACTAGCGTTAACAATGAGCAGTTCTTC. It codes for CASSLVAIEVTSVNNEQFF. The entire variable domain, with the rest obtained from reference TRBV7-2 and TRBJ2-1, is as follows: GAGVSQSPSNKVTEKGKDVELRCDPISGHTALYWYRQSLGQGLEFLIYFQGNSAPDKSGLPSDRFSAERTGGSVSTLTIQRTQQEDSAVYLCASSLVAIEVTSVNNEQFFGPGTRLTVL.

This CDR3 is CASSSLGLAGGQETQYF. Written as DNA, the CDR3 is TGTGCCAGCAGCTCCCTAGGACTAGCGGGAGGGCAAGAGACCCAGTACTTC. The rearrangement uses TRBV5-4 and TRBJ2-5; 15 nucleotides line up with TRBD2. V gave up 3 bases and J gave up 2 bases; unmatched junction bases: 5. The CDR3 is 17 residues long. Germline V gene lookup returns CDR1 SGHNT and CDR2 YYREEE (reference sequence).

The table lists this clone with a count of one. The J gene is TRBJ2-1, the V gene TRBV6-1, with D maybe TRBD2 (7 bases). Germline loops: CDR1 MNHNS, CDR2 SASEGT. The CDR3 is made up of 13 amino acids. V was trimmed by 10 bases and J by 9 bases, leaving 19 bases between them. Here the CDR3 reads CATRIRAGAEQFF. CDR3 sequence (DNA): TGTGCCACCCGCATTCGGGCGGGGGCTGAGCAGTTCTTC.

CDR3 nucleotide sequence: TGTGCCAGCAGTGATGGGACAGGGGTTGACGAGCAGTACTTC. Translated: CASSDGTGVDEQYF. V and J are TRBV2 and TRBJ2-7; 10 bases agree with TRBD1. V was clipped by 3 bases and J by 5 bases; unmatched bases: 4. Germline CDR1 and CDR2: SNHLY and FYNNEI. CDR3 size: 14 residues.

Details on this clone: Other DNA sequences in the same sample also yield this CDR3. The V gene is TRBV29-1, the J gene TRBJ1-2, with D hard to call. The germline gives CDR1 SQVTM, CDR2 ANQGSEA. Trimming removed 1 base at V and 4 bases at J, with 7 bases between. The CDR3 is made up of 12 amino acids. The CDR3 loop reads CSVEGRGYGYTF. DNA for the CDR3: TGCAGCGTTGAAGGGAGAGGCTATGGCTACACCTTC.

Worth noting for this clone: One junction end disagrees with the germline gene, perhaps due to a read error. The CDR3 reads CAWGPGGPLDF. CDR3 DNA: TGTGCCTGGGGCCCTGGCGGGCCGTTGGACTTC. The chain has TRBV30 and TRBJ2-7, with a possible D match to TRBD2 (5 bases). Germline lookup yields CDR1 GTSNPN and CDR2 SVGIG (reference sequence). The CDR3 length is 11 residues.

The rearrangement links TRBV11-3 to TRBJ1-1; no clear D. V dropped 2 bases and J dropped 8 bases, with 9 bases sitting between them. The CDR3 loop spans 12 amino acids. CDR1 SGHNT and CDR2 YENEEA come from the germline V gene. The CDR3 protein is CASSLSGGEAFF. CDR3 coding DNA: TGTGCCAGCAGCTTATCCGGCGGAGAAGCTTTCTTT.

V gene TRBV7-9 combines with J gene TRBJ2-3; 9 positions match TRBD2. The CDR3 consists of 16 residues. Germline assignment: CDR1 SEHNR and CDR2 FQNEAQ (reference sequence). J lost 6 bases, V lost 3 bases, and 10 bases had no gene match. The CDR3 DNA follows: TGTGCCAGCAGCTTTCATCGGACTAGCGCCGCCGATACGCAGTATTTT. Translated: CASSFHRTSAADTQYF.

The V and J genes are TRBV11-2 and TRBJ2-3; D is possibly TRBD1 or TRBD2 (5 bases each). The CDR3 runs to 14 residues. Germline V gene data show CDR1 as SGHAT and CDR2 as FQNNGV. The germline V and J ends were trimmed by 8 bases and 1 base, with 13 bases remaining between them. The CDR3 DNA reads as TGTGCCAGCGGATCCCCGGGGCGCACAGATACGCAGTATTTT. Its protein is CASGSPGRTDTQYF.

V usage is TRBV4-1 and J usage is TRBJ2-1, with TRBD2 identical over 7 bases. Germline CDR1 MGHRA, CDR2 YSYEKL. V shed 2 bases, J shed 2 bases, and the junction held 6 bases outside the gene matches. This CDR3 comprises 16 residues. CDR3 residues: CASSQRASGPYNEQFF. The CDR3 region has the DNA TGCGCCAGCAGCCAAAGAGCTAGCGGACCCTACAATGAGCAGTTCTTC.

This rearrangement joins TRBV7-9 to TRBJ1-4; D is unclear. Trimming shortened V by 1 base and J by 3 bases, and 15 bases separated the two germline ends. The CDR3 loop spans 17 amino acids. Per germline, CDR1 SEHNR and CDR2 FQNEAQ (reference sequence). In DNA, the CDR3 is TGTGCCAGCAGCTTAGGGCCAGTAGACGGTCCTAATGAAAAACTGTTTTTT. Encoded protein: CASSLGPVDGPNEKLFF.

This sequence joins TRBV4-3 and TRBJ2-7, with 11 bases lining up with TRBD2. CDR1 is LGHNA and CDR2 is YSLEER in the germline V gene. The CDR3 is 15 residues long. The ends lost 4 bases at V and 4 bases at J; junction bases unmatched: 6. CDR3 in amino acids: CASSPGTSGKYEQYF. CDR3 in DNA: TGCGCCAGCAGCCCAGGGACTAGCGGAAAGTACGAGCAGTACTTC.

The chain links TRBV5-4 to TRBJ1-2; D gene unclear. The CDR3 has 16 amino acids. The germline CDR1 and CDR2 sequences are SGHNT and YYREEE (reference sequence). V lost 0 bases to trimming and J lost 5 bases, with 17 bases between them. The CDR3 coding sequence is TGTGCCAGCAGCTTGGGTCACCAATCCCTAGGGTATGGCTACACCTTC. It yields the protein CASSLGHQSLGYGYTF.

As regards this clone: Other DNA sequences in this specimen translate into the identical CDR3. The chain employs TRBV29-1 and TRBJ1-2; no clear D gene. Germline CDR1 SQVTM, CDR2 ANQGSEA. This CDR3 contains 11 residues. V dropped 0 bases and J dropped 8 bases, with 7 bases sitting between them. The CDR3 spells CSVEDRGGYTF. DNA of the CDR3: TGCAGCGTTGAAGACAGAGGGGGCTACACCTTC. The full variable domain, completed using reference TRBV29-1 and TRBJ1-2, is SAVISQKPSRDICQRGTSLTIQCQVDSQVTMMFWYRQQPGQSLTLIATANQGSEATYESGFVIDKFPISRPNLTFSTLTVSNMSPEDSSIYLCSVEDRGGYTFGSGTRLTVV.

The CDR3 DNA follows: TGCGCCAGCAGCTTGTGGAACCCCTCTGGGGCCAACGTCCTGACTTTC. Translation gives CASSLWNPSGANVLTF. The chain combines TRBV5-1 with TRBJ2-6; no firm D call. This CDR3 is 16 amino acids long. Looked up from germline, CDR1 is SGHRS and CDR2 is YFSETQ. Trimming shortened V by 1 base and J by 0 bases, and 8 bases separated the two germline ends.

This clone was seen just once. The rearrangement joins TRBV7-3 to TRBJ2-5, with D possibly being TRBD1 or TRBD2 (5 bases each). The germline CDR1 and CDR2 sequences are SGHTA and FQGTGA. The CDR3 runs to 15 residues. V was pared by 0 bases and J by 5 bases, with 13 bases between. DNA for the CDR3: TGTGCCAGCAGCTTAACTTCGGGGCAGGGTGAGACCCAGTACTTC. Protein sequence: CASSLTSGQGETQYF. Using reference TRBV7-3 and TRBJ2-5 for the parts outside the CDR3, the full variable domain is GAGVSQTPSNKVTEKGKYVELRCDPISGHTALYWYRQSLGQGPEFLIYFQGTGAADDSGLPNDRFFAVRPEGSVSTLKIQRTERGDSAVYLCASSLTSGQGETQYFGPGTRLLVL.

The CDR3 coding sequence is TGTGCCAGCAGGGAGACCCAGCCGGTCCCGAAGTTCTTC. This codes for CASRETQPVPKFF. This rearrangement joins TRBV6-4 to TRBJ2-1, with no clear D. The germline CDR1 and CDR2 sequences are MRHNA and SNTAGT. The CDR3 is 13 amino acids. V lost 6 bases and J 14 bases, leaving 20 bases between the germline ends.

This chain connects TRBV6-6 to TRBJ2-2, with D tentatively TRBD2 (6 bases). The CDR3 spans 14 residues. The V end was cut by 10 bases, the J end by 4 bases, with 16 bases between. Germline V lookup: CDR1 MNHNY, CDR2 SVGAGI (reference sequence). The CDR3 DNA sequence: TGTGCCACCGAGAAGGAGGGAGTCACCGGGGAGCTGTTTTTT. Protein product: CATEKEGVTGELFF.

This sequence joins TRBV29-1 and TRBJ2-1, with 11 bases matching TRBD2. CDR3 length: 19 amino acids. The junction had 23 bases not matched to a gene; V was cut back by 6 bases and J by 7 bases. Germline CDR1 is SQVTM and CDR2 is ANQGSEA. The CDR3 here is CSVGFIVDRVGLADNEQFF. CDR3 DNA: TGCAGCGTGGGGTTTATCGTGGACAGAGTGGGACTAGCGGATAATGAGCAGTTCTTC.

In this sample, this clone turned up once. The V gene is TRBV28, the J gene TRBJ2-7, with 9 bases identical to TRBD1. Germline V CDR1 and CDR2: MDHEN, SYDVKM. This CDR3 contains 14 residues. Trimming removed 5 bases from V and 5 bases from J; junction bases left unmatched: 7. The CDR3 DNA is TGTGCCAGCAGTCCCTGGGACAGGGTCCACGAGCAGTACTTC. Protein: CASSPWDRVHEQYF.